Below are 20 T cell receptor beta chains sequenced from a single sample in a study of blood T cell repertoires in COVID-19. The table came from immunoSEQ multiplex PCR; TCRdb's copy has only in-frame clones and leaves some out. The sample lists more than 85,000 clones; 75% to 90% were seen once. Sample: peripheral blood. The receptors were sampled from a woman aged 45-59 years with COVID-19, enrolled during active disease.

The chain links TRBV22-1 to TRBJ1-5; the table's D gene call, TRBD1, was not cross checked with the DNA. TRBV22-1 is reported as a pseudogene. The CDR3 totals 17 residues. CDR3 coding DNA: TGTCCTGGGAGCGCACTGACAGGGGACGGGAGCAATCAGCCCCAGCATTTT. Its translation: CPGSALTGDGSNQPQHF.

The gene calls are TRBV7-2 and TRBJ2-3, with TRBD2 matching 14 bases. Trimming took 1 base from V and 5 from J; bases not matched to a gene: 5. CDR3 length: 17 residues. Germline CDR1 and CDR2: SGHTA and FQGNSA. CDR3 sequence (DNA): TGTGCCAGCAGCTTAGGGACTAGCGGGGGGCGGAGAGATACGCAGTATTTT. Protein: CASSLGTSGGRRDTQYF.

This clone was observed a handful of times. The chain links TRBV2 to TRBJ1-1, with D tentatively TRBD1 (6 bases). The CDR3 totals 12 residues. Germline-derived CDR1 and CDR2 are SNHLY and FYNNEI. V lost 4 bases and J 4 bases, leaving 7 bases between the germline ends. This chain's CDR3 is CASSVGGTEAFF. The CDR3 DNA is TGTGCCAGCAGTGTAGGGGGCACTGAAGCTTTCTTT.

CDR3 coding DNA: TGTGCCAGCAGCTTATCGCGGGGCCCCGTGTCAGAGACCCAGTACTTC. It translates to CASSLSRGPVSETQYF. This chain links TRBV7-9 with TRBJ2-5, with D maybe TRBD2 (6 bases). Germline loops: CDR1 SEHNR, CDR2 FQNEAQ (reference sequence). The CDR3 runs 16 residues. V was trimmed by 2 bases and J by 4 bases, leaving 17 bases between them. The complete variable domain, with remaining parts taken from reference TRBV7-9 and TRBJ2-5, reads DTGVSQNPRHKITKRGQNVTFRCDPISEHNRLYWYRQTLGQGPEFLTYFQNEAQLEKSRLLSDRFSAERPKGSFSTLEIQRTEQGDSAMYLCASSLSRGPVSETQYFGPGTRLLVL.

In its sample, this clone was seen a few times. The CDR3 spells CASSLADYEQYF. In DNA form, the CDR3 reads TGTGCCAGCAGTTTGGCCGACTACGAGCAGTACTTC. This chain joins TRBV6-2 or TRBV6-3 and TRBJ2-7; D remains ambiguous. The CDR3 spans 12 residues. Per germline, CDR1 MNHEY and CDR2 SVGEGT. Between the trimmed V and J ends, which lost 4 bases and 3 bases, there was a span of 7 bases.

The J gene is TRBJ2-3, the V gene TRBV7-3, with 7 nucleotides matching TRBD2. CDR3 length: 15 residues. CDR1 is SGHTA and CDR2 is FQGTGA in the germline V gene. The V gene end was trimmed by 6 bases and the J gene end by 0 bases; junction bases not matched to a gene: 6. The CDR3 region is CASSRTSASTDTQYF. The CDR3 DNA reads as TGTGCCAGCAGTCGAACTAGCGCAAGCACAGATACGCAGTATTTT.

CDR3 sequence (DNA): TGTGCCAGCAGCCAAGAAACAGGCCTCTTTTTAGGCTACACCTTC. Amino acids: CASSQETGLFLGYTF. This chain joins TRBV14 and TRBJ1-2; a possible D gene is TRBD1 (5 bases). The CDR3 contains 15 residues. Germline lookup yields CDR1 SGHDN and CDR2 FVKESK. Trimming left V 0 bases short and J 8 bases short, with 16 bases between.

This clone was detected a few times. CDR3 in amino acids: CASSRTGQGPHTEAFF. CDR3 nucleotides: TGTGCCAGCAGCCGCACAGGACAGGGACCCCACACTGAAGCTTTCTTT. J is TRBJ1-1 and V is TRBV7-9, with 8 bases aligning to TRBD1. CDR1 is SEHNR, CDR2 FQNEAQ, per germline (reference sequence). Trimming cost V 5 bases and J 3 bases; bases outside gene matches: 11. The CDR3 totals 16 residues.

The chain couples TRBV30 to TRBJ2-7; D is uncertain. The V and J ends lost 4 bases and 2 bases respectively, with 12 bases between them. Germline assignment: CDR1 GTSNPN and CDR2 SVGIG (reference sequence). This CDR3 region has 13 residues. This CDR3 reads CAWNKATTYEQYF. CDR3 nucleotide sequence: TGTGCCTGGAATAAAGCCACCACCTACGAGCAGTACTTC.

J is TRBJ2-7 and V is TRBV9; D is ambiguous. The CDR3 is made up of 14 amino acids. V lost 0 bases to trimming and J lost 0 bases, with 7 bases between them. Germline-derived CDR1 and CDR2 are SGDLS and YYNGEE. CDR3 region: CASSVGATSYEQYF. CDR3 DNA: TGTGCCAGCAGCGTAGGGGCTACCTCCTACGAGCAGTACTTC.

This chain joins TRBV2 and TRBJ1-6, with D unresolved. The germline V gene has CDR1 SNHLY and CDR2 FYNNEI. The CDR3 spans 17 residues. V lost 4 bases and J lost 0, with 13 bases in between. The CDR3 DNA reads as TGTGCCAGCAGTGTTGGTCCGGAGAGCTCCTATAATTCACCCCTCCACTTT. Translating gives CASSVGPESSYNSPLHF.

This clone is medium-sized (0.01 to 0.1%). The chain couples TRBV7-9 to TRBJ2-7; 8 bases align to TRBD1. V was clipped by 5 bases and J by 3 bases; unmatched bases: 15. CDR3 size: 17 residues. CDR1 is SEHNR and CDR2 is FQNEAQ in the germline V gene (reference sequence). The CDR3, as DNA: TGTGCCAGCAGCGACCCCAGGGGGCCCACGAGTTTCTACGAGCAGTACTTC. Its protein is CASSDPRGPTSFYEQYF.

CDR3 amino acids: CASNTGSKLTRNYNEQFF. The CDR3 nucleotides read TGTGCCAGCAATACGGGATCGAAACTTACGCGGAACTACAATGAGCAGTTCTTC. V usage is TRBV5-4 and J usage is TRBJ2-1; possibly TRBD2 for D (5 bases). The length of the CDR3 is 18 residues. The germline CDR1 and CDR2 sequences are SGHNT and YYREEE (reference sequence). V lost 6 bases, J lost 3 bases, and 25 bases lay in between.

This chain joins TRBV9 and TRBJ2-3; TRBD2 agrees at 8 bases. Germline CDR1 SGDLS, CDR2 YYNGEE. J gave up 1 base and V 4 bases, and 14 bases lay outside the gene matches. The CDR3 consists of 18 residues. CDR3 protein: CASSSTVAGPSRTDTQYF. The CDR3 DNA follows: TGTGCCAGCAGCTCAACGGTAGCGGGGCCCTCCCGCACAGATACGCAGTATTTT.

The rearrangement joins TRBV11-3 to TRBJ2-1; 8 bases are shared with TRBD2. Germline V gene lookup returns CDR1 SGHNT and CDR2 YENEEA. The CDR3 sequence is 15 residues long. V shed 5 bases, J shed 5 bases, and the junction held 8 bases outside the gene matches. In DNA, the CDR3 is TGTGCCAGCAGCCATAGCGGGGTGAGAAACAATGAGCAGTTCTTC. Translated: CASSHSGVRNNEQFF.

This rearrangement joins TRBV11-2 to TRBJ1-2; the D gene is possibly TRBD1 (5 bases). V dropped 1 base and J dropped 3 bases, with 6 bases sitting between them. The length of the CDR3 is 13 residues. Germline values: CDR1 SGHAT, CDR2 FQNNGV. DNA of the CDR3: TGTGCCAGCAGCTTAGGACAGTACTATGGCTACACCTTC. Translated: CASSLGQYYGYTF.

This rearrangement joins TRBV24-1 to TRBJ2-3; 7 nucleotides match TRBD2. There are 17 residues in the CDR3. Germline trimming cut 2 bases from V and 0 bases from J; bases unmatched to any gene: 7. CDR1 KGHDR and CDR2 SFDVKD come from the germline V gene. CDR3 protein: CATSDSFGGGSTDTQYF. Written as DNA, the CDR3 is TGTGCCACCAGTGATTCTTTTGGCGGGGGTAGCACAGATACGCAGTATTTT.

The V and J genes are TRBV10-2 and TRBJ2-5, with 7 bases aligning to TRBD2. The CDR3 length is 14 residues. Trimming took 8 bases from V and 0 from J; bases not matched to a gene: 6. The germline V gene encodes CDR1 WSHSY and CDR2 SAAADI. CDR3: CASGGDYHQETQYF. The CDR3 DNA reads TGCGCCAGCGGGGGGGACTACCACCAAGAGACCCAGTACTTC.

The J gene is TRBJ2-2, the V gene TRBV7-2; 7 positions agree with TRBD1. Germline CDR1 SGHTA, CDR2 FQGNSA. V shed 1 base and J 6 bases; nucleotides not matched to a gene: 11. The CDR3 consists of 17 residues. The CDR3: CASSLVGTEWFAGELFF. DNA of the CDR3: TGTGCCAGCAGCTTAGTAGGGACAGAGTGGTTTGCCGGGGAGCTGTTTTTT.

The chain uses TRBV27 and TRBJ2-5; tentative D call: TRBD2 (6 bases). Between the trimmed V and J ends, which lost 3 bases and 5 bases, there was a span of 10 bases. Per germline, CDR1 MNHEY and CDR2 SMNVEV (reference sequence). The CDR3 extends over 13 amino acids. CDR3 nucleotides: TGTGCCAGCAGTTTTTGGAGGGCGGAGACCCAGTACTTC. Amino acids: CASSFWRAETQYF.